One sample yielded the 4 T cell receptor beta chains listed below, sequenced in a study of T-cell memory formation after mild COVID-19. One entry per CDR3 protein, called by TCRdb with MiXCR from the 5' RACE reads. The sample holds tens of thousands of distinct CDR3 sequences, over 13% seen once. Sequenced sample: PBMCs or a T cell subset sorted from them (not recorded which). Receptors were obtained from a man between 18 and 29 years old who had mild COVID-19 (a few samples of this study predate the infection). Cell type and time point are not known.

This clonotype has more than one count but fewer than ten. The chain employs TRBV7-3 and TRBJ2-1; no reliable D call. This CDR3 region has 16 residues. Germline V gene sequence: CDR1 SGHTA, CDR2 FQGTGA. With 5 bases removed from V and 0 bases from J, the gap between germline ends came to 14 bases. The CDR3 reads CASSPRPHSSYNEQFF. The CDR3 nucleotides are TGTGCCAGCAGCCCCCGACCGCACTCCTCCTACAATGAGCAGTTCTTC.

The chain recombines TRBV5-5 with TRBJ2-2; 7 bases map to TRBD1. CDR1 and CDR2 (germline): SGHKS, YYEKEE (reference sequence). CDR3 length: 15 amino acids. J gave up 6 bases and V 6 bases, and 11 bases lay outside the gene matches. In DNA, the CDR3 is TGTGCCAGCAACCCGACGAGGGGGCGGGCCGGGGAGCTGTTTTTT. Protein: CASNPTRGRAGELFF.

Note on this clonotype: Germline and junction disagree at one end, which may indicate a read error. The chain joins TRBV20-1 to TRBJ2-4, with a weak D call TRBD2 (5 bases). Germline V gives CDR1 DFQATT, CDR2 SNEGSKA (reference sequence). This CDR3 is built from 16 residues. CDR3 in DNA: TGCAGTGCTAGAGCTACCCCCGGAGGAGACAAAAACATTCATTACTTC. It translates to CSARATPGGDKNIHYF.

The V call is TRBV7-9, the J call TRBJ2-7; D not resolved. Germline lookup yields CDR1 SEHNR and CDR2 FQNEAQ (reference sequence). Deletions cut 1 base from V and 0 bases from J, with 7 bases between. The CDR3 extends over 14 amino acids. CDR3 residues: CASSLVVSSYEQYF. In nucleotides, the CDR3 is TGTGCCAGCAGCTTAGTAGTCAGCTCCTACGAGCAGTACTTC.